The 7 T cell receptor beta chains presented below share a single source sample, sequenced in a study of T-cell memory formation after mild COVID-19. Each CDR3 protein is one row after TCRdb ran MiXCR on the 5' RACE reads. The data show over 150,000 distinct CDR3 sequences, less than 20% seen once. Sequences were obtained from PBMCs or a T cell subset sorted from them (not recorded which). These receptors all stem from a man younger than 30 who had mild COVID-19 (a few samples of this study predate the infection). Cell type and time point are not known.

This clonotype showed up just a few times. CDR3 bases: TGTGCCAGCAGCGTAAGCAGCACTAGCGGAGAGACCCAGTACTTC. This translates into CASSVSSTSGETQYF. The chain links TRBV9 to TRBJ2-5, with 8 bases that match TRBD2. This CDR3 has 15 residues. Germline lookup yields CDR1 SGDLS and CDR2 YYNGEE. V lost 1 base and J lost 4; bases outside the gene matches: 6.

This clonotype was seen a handful of times. This chain uses TRBV10-3 with TRBJ1-6; D is undetermined. The CDR3 runs to 15 residues. The germline V and J ends were trimmed by 10 bases and 0 bases, with 13 bases remaining between them. Germline V lookup: CDR1 ENHRY, CDR2 SYGVKD. The CDR3 nucleotides read TGTGCCACAGGACGCTCTAGCTCCTATAATTCACCCCTCCACTTT. It encodes CATGRSSSYNSPLHF.

The chain has TRBV20-1 and TRBJ1-1; D gene unclear. This CDR3 is built from 11 residues. Trimming took off 5 bases at V and 4 bases at J, with 8 bases between the two ends. The germline CDR1 and CDR2 sequences are DFQATT and SNEGSKA (reference sequence). The CDR3 is CSAQISTEAFF. The DNA of the CDR3 is TGCAGTGCTCAGATAAGCACTGAAGCTTTCTTT.

This clonotype was observed a few times. The genes are TRBV5-1 and TRBJ2-3; TRBD2 matches 12 bases. CDR3 length: 18 residues. Looked up from germline, CDR1 is SGHRS and CDR2 is YFSETQ. V was clipped by 3 bases and J by 2 bases; unmatched bases: 10. CDR3 amino acids: CASSSAPTSGGSTDTQYF. The CDR3 nucleotides read TGCGCCAGCAGCTCGGCGCCGACTAGCGGGGGCTCCACAGATACGCAGTATTTT.

The J gene is TRBJ2-1, the V gene TRBV7-6; 7 bases line up with TRBD2. Germline V lookup: CDR1 SGHVS, CDR2 FNYEAQ. The CDR3 is 15 amino acids. The V gene end was trimmed by 2 bases and the J gene end by 9 bases; junction bases not matched to a gene: 10. CDR3 region: CASSLLAAGESEQFF. The CDR3 nucleotides read TGTGCCAGCAGCTTATTGGCCGCGGGGGAAAGTGAGCAGTTCTTC.

The rearrangement links TRBV7-9 to TRBJ1-6; maybe TRBD1 (6 bases). The CDR3 spans 14 residues. Per the germline V gene, CDR1 is SEHNR and CDR2 is FQNEAQ (reference sequence). The V end was cut by 6 bases, the J end by 8 bases, with 14 bases between. The CDR3 DNA follows: TGTGCCAGCAGTGATACGGACAGATATTCACCCCTCCACTTT. As protein: CASSDTDRYSPLHF.

As DNA, the CDR3 is TGTGCCAGCAGTGGCACACAGGGTAATGGTCAGCCCCAGCATTTT. Translation: CASSGTQGNGQPQHF. The chain links TRBV2 to TRBJ1-5; D perhaps matches TRBD1 (6 bases). Germline CDR1 SNHLY, CDR2 FYNNEI. With 4 bases removed from V and 6 bases from J, the gap between germline ends came to 16 bases. The CDR3 totals 15 residues. Full variable domain (missing parts from reference TRBV2 and TRBJ1-5): EPEVTQTPSHQVTQMGQEVILRCVPISNHLYFYWYRQILGQKVEFLVSFYNNEISEKSEIFDDQFSVERPDGSNFTLKIRSTKLEDSAMYFCASSGTQGNGQPQHFGDGTRLSIL.